The 8 T cell receptor beta chains reported below all come from one sample, sequenced in a study of T-cell memory formation after mild COVID-19. Using its own MiXCR run on the 5' RACE reads, TCRdb lists one record per CDR3 protein. The data hold hundreds of thousands of distinct CDR3 sequences, with 8% to 10% observed a single time. Sequencing input: PBMCs or a T cell subset sorted from them (not recorded which). Receptors were obtained from a man between 18 and 29 years old who had mild COVID-19 (a few samples of this study predate the infection). Cell type and time point are not known.

A few counts support this clonotype. The rearrangement links TRBV7-2 to TRBJ1-5; D gene ambiguous. CDR3 length: 14 amino acids. CDR1 is SGHTA and CDR2 is FQGNSA in the germline V gene. V was clipped by 5 bases and J by 1 base, with 9 bases between them. CDR3 DNA sequence: TGTGCCAGCAGCGGACCGCTCAGCAATCAGCCCCAGCATTTT. Amino acid sequence: CASSGPLSNQPQHF.

This clonotype was seen a handful of times. V and J are TRBV6-5 and TRBJ2-3, with D unresolved. The ends were cut back, 0 bases at V and 2 bases at J, with 12 bases in the middle. The CDR3 totals 16 residues. CDR1 and CDR2 from the germline V gene are MNHEY and SVGAGI. The CDR3 here is CASSYSGLSFTDTQYF. The CDR3 DNA reads TGTGCCAGCAGTTACTCGGGCCTATCTTTCACAGATACGCAGTATTTT.

This clonotype appeared a few times. V usage is TRBV12-3 or TRBV12-4 and J usage is TRBJ2-5, with D perhaps matching TRBD1 or TRBD2 (5 bases each). This CDR3 is built from 13 residues. V shed 4 bases and J shed 9 bases, with 15 bases lying between them. The CDR3 spells CASSWQGDGPQYF. In DNA form, the CDR3 reads TGTGCCAGCAGTTGGCAAGGGGACGGCCCCCAGTACTTC.

This clonotype appeared a few times. The chain employs TRBV12-3 or TRBV12-4 and TRBJ1-5, with 8 bases matching TRBD1. The CDR3 is made up of 15 amino acids. V lost 7 bases to trimming and J lost 3 bases; unmatched junction nucleotides: 8. The CDR3 spells CASNSGTGFNQPQHF. CDR3 nucleotides: TGTGCCAGCAACTCCGGGACAGGATTCAATCAGCCCCAGCATTTT.

This clonotype was seen only a few times. The J gene is TRBJ2-7, the V gene TRBV4-3, with D maybe TRBD1 (6 bases). The CDR3 sequence is 16 residues long. V gave up 0 bases and J gave up 0 bases, with 12 bases separating them. In germline, CDR1 is LGHNA, CDR2 YSLEER. This CDR3 reads CASSQEGRGASYEQYV. The CDR3 DNA follows: TGCGCCAGCAGCCAAGAGGGCAGGGGAGCCTCCTACGAGCAGTACGTC.

The rearrangement uses TRBV5-1 and TRBJ2-1; 10 bases are shared with TRBD2. CDR1 SGHRS and CDR2 YFSETQ come from the germline V gene. The V and J ends lost 1 base and 5 bases, in that order; junction bases with no gene match: 6. The CDR3 totals 16 residues. The CDR3 protein is CASSLRLAGENNEQFF. The DNA for the CDR3 is TGCGCCAGCAGCTTGAGACTAGCGGGCGAAAACAATGAGCAGTTCTTC. The entire variable domain, with the rest obtained from reference TRBV5-1 and TRBJ2-1, is as follows: KAGVTQTPRYLIKTRGQQVTLSCSPISGHRSVSWYQQTPGQGLQFLFEYFSETQRNKGNFPGRFSGRQFSNSRSEMNVSTLELGDSALYLCASSLRLAGENNEQFFGPGTRLTVL.

The CDR3 sequence is CATRGGASSYNEQFF. In DNA, the CDR3 is TGTGCCACCCGTGGGGGGGCGAGCTCCTACAATGAGCAGTTCTTC. J is TRBJ2-1 and V is TRBV7-9; perhaps TRBD2 as D (7 bases). Germline CDR1 reads SEHNR; CDR2 reads FQNEAQ (reference sequence). The CDR3 runs 15 residues. V lost 10 bases and J 0 bases, leaving 16 bases between the germline ends.

V is TRBV5-4 and J is TRBJ1-1; D gene ambiguous. The CDR3 is 11 residues long. The germline CDR1 and CDR2 sequences are SGHNT and YYREEE (reference sequence). Trimming cost V 6 bases and J 8 bases, with 11 bases left between them. The CDR3 here is CASTNNAEAFF. CDR3 in DNA: TGTGCCAGCACCAATAATGCGGAAGCTTTCTTT.